This TCR beta chain is drawn from a study of blood T cell repertoires in COVID-19. Study at large: From the United States, Italy and Spain came samples of acute and convalescent COVID-19. PBMCs, B-cell-depleted T cells, or T cells were the source of the cDNA or gDNA that made up the material.

The Seattle patients joined while their infection was active and were tracked longitudinally afterward. A few counts support this clone. Authors' analysis steps: Estimated nucleated cell counts came from reference gene primer amplification. The repertoire was sequenced with immunoSEQ multiplex PCR; TCRdb's copy has only in-frame clones and lacks some. The V and J calls and the clone size are those of that table, but D and trimming were determined from the DNA. The profile shows about 360,000 clones, about 88% of them singletons. This CDR3 has 12 residues. Germline V gene lookup returns CDR1 SGHTA and CDR2 FQGTGA. Trimming took 5 bases from V and 7 from J, leaving 9 bases between them.

V and J are TRBV7-3 and TRBJ2-1, with D possibly being TRBD1 (6 bases). The sequenced sample was peripheral blood. The receptor was derived from a woman aged 55-70 years with COVID-19, enrolled during active disease. The CDR3 DNA follows: TGTGCCAGCAGCGGCCAGGGGAATGAGCAGTTCTTC. This translates into CASSGQGNEQFF.